This T cell receptor (beta chain) was documented in a study of blood T cell repertoires in COVID-19. Original handling: How many nucleated cells were present was estimated from reference gene primer amplification. Sequencing used immunoSEQ multiplex PCR; TCRdb keeps in-frame clones, though not all of them. V and J calls and clone size are copied from that table; D and trimming were computed from the DNA. Of roughly 380,000 clones listed, approximately 90% were seen once; the top ten hold under 2%. This clone was seen a handful of times. Germline CDR1 reads SGHAT; CDR2 reads FQNNGV. The CDR3 has 16 amino acids. Trimming removed 3 bases at V and 2 bases at J, with 14 bases between.

The clonotype was recovered from a woman in her thirties or forties with COVID-19, enrolled during active disease. The rearrangement uses TRBV11-2 and TRBJ1-5; a possible D gene is TRBD1 (5 bases). Specimen: peripheral blood. The CDR3 loop is CASSLEGRAGNQPQHF. The CDR3 nucleotides are TGTGCCAGCAGCTTGGAGGGGCGCGCTGGCAATCAGCCCCAGCATTTT. Full variable domain (missing parts from reference TRBV11-2 and TRBJ1-5): EAGVAQSPRYKIIEKRQSVAFWCNPISGHATLYWYQQILGQGPKLLIQFQNNGVVDDSQLPKDRFSAERLKGVDSTLKIQPAKLEDSAVYLCASSLEGRAGNQPQHFGDGTRLSIL.